The subject of this entry is one T cell receptor beta chain. Its cognate antigen is unknown. The entry originates in a study of blood T cells in healthy people across ages. Study observations and caveats: Diversity estimated from one million T cells was considered an underestimate.

Then a second PCR, running roughly 7 to 11 cycles, was carried out with a sample-barcoded 5' primer and a J-beta primer mix. TCRdb passed the 5' RACE reads through MiXCR, listing each CDR3 protein once. The sample holds about 1 million distinct CDR3 sequences, 45% seen once. V gave up 2 bases and J gave up 3 bases, with 2 bases separating them. The CDR3 has 11 amino acids. Germline CDR1 is DFQATT and CDR2 is SNEGSKA (reference sequence). The chain has TRBV20-1 and TRBJ1-5; no clear D gene. Sequencing was carried out using blood. The sequence was collected from a woman in her sixties in good health. The CDR3 sequence: CSARHNQPQHF. The CDR3 DNA follows: TGCAGTGCTAGACACAATCAGCCCCAGCATTTT.